This T cell receptor (beta chain) was retrieved from a study of blood T cell repertoires in COVID-19. Across the whole study: The United States, Italy and Spain supplied acute and convalescent COVID-19 samples. PBMCs, B-cell-depleted T cells, or T cells were the source of the cDNA or gDNA that made up the material.

Per the original data handling: By means of reference gene primer amplification, nucleated cell counts were estimated. Assay: immunoSEQ multiplex PCR; the TCRdb copy retains only in-frame clones and omits some. D and trimming were read from the DNA, whereas the V and J calls and clone size are those reported in that table. The top ten hold over 2.5% of the sample, which has 120,000 to 150,000 clones, roughly 85% seen once. The V gene's germline CDR1 is SGHVS and CDR2 FNYEAQ. The CDR3 is 11 amino acids. Trimming left V 11 bases short and J 4 bases short, with 8 bases between. This TCR was sampled from a man in his fifties with acute or convalescent COVID-19. The chain recombines TRBV7-6 with TRBJ2-2, with D maybe TRBD2 (6 bases). The source material was peripheral blood. CDR3 DNA sequence: TGTGCCGCGCGGGGCACCGGGGAGCTGTTTTTT. Residues: CAARGTGELFF.